Presented here are 21 T cell receptor beta chains from one specimen sequenced in a study of cytomegalovirus exposure and HLA in healthy donors. Here immunoSEQ multiplex PCR was the method, and the copy in TCRdb shows in-frame clones only, minus some. This table holds 75,000 to 90,000 clones, approximately 95% found once. The sample taken for sequencing was PBMCs. Source of these receptors: a young woman in good health and CMV-seronegative.

V gene TRBV27 combines with J gene TRBJ2-3; TRBD2 agrees at 9 bases. The CDR3 totals 17 residues. J was trimmed by 7 bases and V by 5 bases; bases with no gene match: 16. Germline CDR1 reads MNHEY; CDR2 reads SMNVEV (reference sequence). CDR3 loop: CASSGSRGTSLRNTQYF. The CDR3 nucleotides read TGTGCCAGCAGTGGTAGTCGGGGGACTAGCTTGAGGAATACGCAGTATTTT.

This clone has only one observation. The rearrangement joins TRBV4-3 to TRBJ1-2; 10 bases align to TRBD1. This CDR3 region has 15 residues. CDR1 and CDR2 (germline): LGHNA, YSLEER. V shed 3 bases, J shed 7 bases, and the junction held 8 bases outside the gene matches. CDR3 loop: CASSQTTGGTSGYTF. The DNA for the CDR3 is TGCGCCAGCAGCCAGACGACAGGGGGCACTTCTGGCTACACCTTC.

This chain uses TRBV7-2 with TRBJ2-5; perhaps TRBD2 as D (6 bases). V lost 6 bases and J 7 bases, leaving 15 bases between the germline ends. CDR3 length equals 13 residues. Germline loops: CDR1 SGHTA, CDR2 FQGNSA. The CDR3 spells CASSRSGDGTQYF. CDR3 sequence (DNA): TGTGCCAGCAGTCGGTCGGGGGACGGGACCCAGTACTTC.

The J gene is TRBJ2-2, the V gene TRBV30, with TRBD1 matching 8 bases. Germline CDR1 and CDR2: GTSNPN and SVGIG (reference sequence). V gave up 5 bases and J gave up 6 bases; unmatched junction bases: 8. The CDR3 extends over 14 amino acids. CDR3 coding DNA: TGTGCCTGGGGGGACAGGCGGTGGGCCGGGGAGCTGTTTTTT. Protein sequence: CAWGDRRWAGELFF.

This clone was detected only once. CDR3 nucleotide sequence: TGTGCCAGCAGTCCCGGGCAGGGGGCAAACTATGGCTACACCTTC. It is translated as CASSPGQGANYGYTF. V usage is TRBV6-5 and J usage is TRBJ1-2; 8 nucleotides agree with TRBD1. This CDR3 region has 15 residues. Germline V gene sequence: CDR1 MNHEY, CDR2 SVGAGI. V shed 5 bases, J shed 2 bases, and the junction held 7 bases outside the gene matches.

This clone appeared a single time. This chain links TRBV7-2 with TRBJ2-2; 12 bases are a match to TRBD2. The CDR3 spans 16 residues. J lost 5 bases, V lost 2 bases, and 3 bases had no gene match. Per germline, CDR1 SGHTA and CDR2 FQGNSA. The CDR3 DNA reads as TGTGCCAGCAGCTTACTAGCGGGGGGGCGGACCGGGGAGCTGTTTTTT. It specifies CASSLLAGGRTGELFF.

The V gene is TRBV4-3, the J gene TRBJ2-5; D perhaps matches TRBD2 (5 bases). V was cut by 0 bases and J by 2 bases, with 19 bases left in between. From germline, CDR1 is LGHNA and CDR2 YSLEER. The CDR3 spans 18 residues. The CDR3 is CASSQEVEGRPFQETQYF. The CDR3 DNA reads as TGCGCCAGCAGCCAAGAGGTTGAGGGTAGGCCATTTCAAGAGACCCAGTACTTC.

The chain has TRBV6-5 and TRBJ1-4; no clear D gene. The CDR3 contains 13 residues. V lost 10 bases to trimming and J lost 7 bases, with 16 bases between them. CDR1 is MNHEY, CDR2 SVGAGI, per germline. CDR3 sequence reads: CATRPRAGEKLFF. CDR3 coding DNA: TGTGCCACCCGCCCACGGGCGGGTGAAAAACTGTTTTTT.

This chain uses TRBV28 with TRBJ1-2, with 7 bases aligning to TRBD1. Trimming cost V 6 bases and J 2 bases; bases outside gene matches: 3. The CDR3 length is 13 residues. Per germline, CDR1 MDHEN and CDR2 SYDVKM. CDR3 amino acids: CASSQGQNYGYTF. The CDR3 coding sequence is TGTGCCAGCAGCCAGGGACAGAACTATGGCTACACCTTC.

In this sample, this clone turned up a few times. J is TRBJ1-1 and V is TRBV30; D may be TRBD1 (6 bases). This CDR3 region has 14 residues. Germline V gene sequence: CDR1 GTSNPN, CDR2 SVGIG (reference sequence). V gave up 8 bases and J gave up 1 base, with 17 bases separating them. The CDR3 sequence is CARQGKVRNTEAFF. CDR3 DNA sequence: TGTGCCCGTCAGGGGAAAGTAAGGAACACTGAAGCTTTCTTT. The entire variable domain, with the rest obtained from reference TRBV30 and TRBJ1-1, is as follows: SQTIHQWPATLVQPVGSPLSLECTVEGTSNPNLYWYRQAAGRGLQLLFYSVGIGQISSEVPQNLSASRPQDRQFILSSKKLLLSDSGFYLCARQGKVRNTEAFFGQGTRLTVV.

The chain uses TRBV27 and TRBJ2-1; 9 nucleotides agree with TRBD2. V shed 5 bases and J 6 bases; nucleotides not matched to a gene: 11. There are 16 residues in the CDR3. Germline V lookup: CDR1 MNHEY, CDR2 SMNVEV (reference sequence). CDR3 coding DNA: TGTGCCAGCAGTCCCCAAGGCCTTAGCGGGGGCAATGAGCAGTTCTTC. This sequence encodes CASSPQGLSGGNEQFF.

The chain uses TRBV7-9 and TRBJ1-2; D uncertain. Trimming took 1 base from V and 0 from J, leaving 6 bases between them. The CDR3 is made up of 14 amino acids. CDR1 and CDR2 (germline): SEHNR, FQNEAQ (reference sequence). The CDR3 DNA reads TGTGCCAGCAGCTTAGGGGCTTCTAACTATGGCTACACCTTC. As protein: CASSLGASNYGYTF.

This chain links TRBV19 with TRBJ2-1; 8 bases agree with TRBD2. The CDR3 sequence is 15 residues long. Germline CDR1 reads LNHDA; CDR2 reads SQIVND (reference sequence). The J segment lost 2 bases and the V segment lost 3 bases, leaving 3 bases of the junction unmatched. The CDR3 here is CASSIPGRAYNEQFF. The CDR3 bases are TGTGCCAGTAGTATCCCCGGGAGGGCCTACAATGAGCAGTTCTTC.

This clone was detected only once. This chain joins TRBV4-1 and TRBJ2-5, with 7 bases identical to TRBD2. With V trimmed by 0 bases and J by 2 bases, 6 bases remained unmatched. CDR3 size: 16 residues. Germline assignment: CDR1 MGHRA and CDR2 YSYEKL. The CDR3 region has the DNA TGCGCCAGCAGCCAAGAACCTAGCGGTCCTCAAGAGACCCAGTACTTC. Translating it yields CASSQEPSGPQETQYF.

The chain has TRBV7-6 and TRBJ2-1; 7 nucleotides line up with TRBD2. This CDR3 comprises 15 residues. With V trimmed by 5 bases and J by 5 bases, 9 bases remained unmatched. Germline CDR1 reads SGHVS; CDR2 reads FNYEAQ. The CDR3 here is CASSHVLARNNEQFF. The CDR3 DNA follows: TGTGCCAGCAGCCACGTACTAGCGAGGAACAATGAGCAGTTCTTC.

The rearrangement uses TRBV9 and TRBJ2-3; TRBD2 matches at 10 bases. This CDR3 has 17 amino acids. The V segment lost 0 bases and the J segment 6 bases; nucleotides outside the gene matches: 10. Looked up from germline, CDR1 is SGDLS and CDR2 is YYNGEE. CDR3 bases: TGTGCCAGCAGCGTAGAGGGTAGCGGGGGGAACATGGATACGCAGTATTTT. This sequence encodes CASSVEGSGGNMDTQYF.

The genes are TRBV4-3 and TRBJ2-5; 7 bases line up with TRBD2. This CDR3 contains 15 residues. Germline trimming cut 3 bases from V and 2 bases from J; bases unmatched to any gene: 6. Germline lookup yields CDR1 LGHNA and CDR2 YSLEER. The DNA for the CDR3 is TGCGCCAGCAGCCAGGGGGGGAGGCATCAAGAGACCCAGTACTTC. It is translated as CASSQGGRHQETQYF.

The CDR3 region has the DNA TGTGCCAGCAGCTTAGTTGGGGGGGGCACAGATACGCAGTATTTT. Translated, it gives CASSLVGGGTDTQYF. J is TRBJ2-3 and V is TRBV7-2, with 7 bases lining up with TRBD2. Trimming at V came to 1 base and at J to 1 base, leaving 2 bases not matched to a gene. The germline gives CDR1 SGHTA, CDR2 FQGNSA. CDR3 size: 15 residues.

This chain joins TRBV28 and TRBJ1-1, with 7 nucleotides matching TRBD1. In germline, CDR1 is MDHEN, CDR2 SYDVKM. CDR3 length: 14 residues. The J segment lost 2 bases and the V segment lost 7 bases, leaving 7 bases of the junction unmatched. The CDR3: CASTVGQSNTEAFF. DNA of the CDR3: TGTGCCAGCACCGTGGGACAGTCCAACACTGAAGCTTTCTTT.

The chain has TRBV7-2 and TRBJ1-6; D is possibly TRBD1 (6 bases). The CDR3 covers 14 residues. Trimming removed 4 bases at V and 6 bases at J, with 10 bases between. Germline assignment: CDR1 SGHTA and CDR2 FQGNSA. The CDR3: CASSSGHLNSPLHF. For the CDR3, the DNA is TGTGCCAGCAGCTCGGGACATCTTAATTCACCCCTCCACTTT.

The chain employs TRBV19 and TRBJ1-1, with D hard to call. The CDR3 is 10 amino acids. The V end was cut by 5 bases, the J end by 7 bases, with 5 bases between. The germline CDR1 and CDR2 sequences are LNHDA and SQIVND (reference sequence). CDR3 sequence (DNA): TGTGCCAGTAGTTCCAGTGAAGCTTTCTTT. It is translated as CASSSSEAFF.